Sequencing of this T cell receptor (beta chain) was carried out in a study of cytomegalovirus exposure and HLA in healthy donors. General study points: Presence/absence comparisons presumed near-even sequencing depth among donors. It was likely that a cluster of highly shared sequence variants was a sequencing artifact. The study flagged around 160 TCR beta chains as cytomegalovirus-associated. Sequences of the TCR beta chain were said to predict the HLA-A and HLA-B alleles of most subjects accurately.

Points on this clone: No antigen is known for it.

This CDR3 is 16 amino acids long. CDR1 LNHDA and CDR2 SQIVND come from the germline V gene (reference sequence). V lost 5 bases, J lost 4 bases, and 11 bases stayed unmatched. Primers for the PCR totalled 60 Vbeta and 13 Jbeta. The table came from immunoSEQ multiplex PCR; TCRdb's copy has only in-frame clones and leaves some out. The sample holds over 100,000 clones, over 75% seen once. This chain joins TRBV19 and TRBJ2-5; TRBD1 agrees at 9 bases. This sequence was found in a woman in her late teens or twenties in good health and CMV-seropositive. Sequenced: PBMCs. CDR3 region: CASSDPSGTGIETQYF. DNA of the CDR3: TGTGCCAGTAGTGACCCCTCCGGGACAGGGATAGAGACCCAGTACTTC.